The 27 T cell receptor beta chains in this list originate from one sample, sequenced in a study of T-cell reconstitution after alpha-beta-depleted transplantation in children. Unique molecular identifiers tagged the TCRbeta library. TCRdb reprocessed the PCR reads via MiXCR and lists one record per CDR3 protein. The table has around 410,000 distinct CDR3 sequences, roughly a tenth seen once. The sample in question was PBMCs from the stem cell graft donor, obtained from the stem cell graft. These receptor sequences come from a human donor who donated a stem cell graft to a child with acute myeloid leukemia.

The chain joins TRBV12-3 or TRBV12-4 to TRBJ2-3, with 10 bases matching TRBD2. V gave up 5 bases and J gave up 2 bases; unmatched junction bases: 7. The CDR3 covers 16 residues. The CDR3 is CASSKIAGGNTDTQYF. The CDR3 DNA reads TGTGCCAGCAGTAAAATAGCGGGGGGAAACACAGATACGCAGTATTTT.

The V call is TRBV20-1, the J call TRBJ2-5, with D unresolved. The CDR3 extends over 13 amino acids. Trimming removed 5 bases from V and 1 base from J, with 11 bases in between. Germline assignment: CDR1 DFQATT and CDR2 SNEGSKA (reference sequence). As DNA, the CDR3 is TGCAGTGCTCCCCTTTTGGGCCAAGAGACCCAGTACTTC. It yields the protein CSAPLLGQETQYF.

This clonotype was detected a few times. CDR3: CASSIRRGRGYSTDTQYF. In DNA, the CDR3 is TGTGCCAGCAGCATTAGGCGCGGGAGGGGATATAGCACAGATACGCAGTATTTT. V gene TRBV7-2 combines with J gene TRBJ2-3, with 9 nucleotides matching TRBD2. Germline V gene sequence: CDR1 SGHTA, CDR2 FQGNSA. CDR3 length equals 18 residues. After removal of 5 bases from V and 0 bases from J, the junction contained 12 bases not matched to a gene.

The chain recombines TRBV29-1 with TRBJ2-7, with a possible D match to TRBD1 (5 bases). The germline gives CDR1 SQVTM, CDR2 ANQGSEA. V dropped 2 bases and J dropped 4 bases, with 15 bases sitting between them. The CDR3 consists of 14 residues. The CDR3: CSVELEGAGYEQYF. CDR3 bases: TGCAGCGTTGAATTAGAAGGGGCAGGGTACGAGCAGTACTTC.

At least ten counts were recorded for this clonotype. This chain uses TRBV20-1 with TRBJ1-1; D gene unclear. V was cut by 0 bases and J by 1 base, with 15 bases left in between. The CDR3 runs 16 residues. CDR1 DFQATT and CDR2 SNEGSKA come from the germline V gene (reference sequence). In DNA, the CDR3 is TGCAGTGCTAGAGATGGGCAGAGGGCCCAGAACACTGAAGCTTTCTTT. It encodes CSARDGQRAQNTEAFF.

This chain links TRBV5-1 with TRBJ2-6; D is unresolved. The V and J ends lost 1 base and 0 bases respectively, with 2 bases between them. Germline V CDR1 and CDR2: SGHRS, YFSETQ. The CDR3 spans 14 residues. The chain's CDR3 is CASSLHSGANVLTF. For the CDR3, the DNA is TGCGCCAGCAGCTTGCACTCTGGGGCCAACGTCCTGACTTTC. The full variable domain, in which reference TRBV5-1 and TRBJ2-6 provide the parts outside the CDR3, is KAGVTQTPRYLIKTRGQQVTLSCSPISGHRSVSWYQQTPGQGLQFLFEYFSETQRNKGNFPGRFSGRQFSNSRSEMNVSTLELGDSALYLCASSLHSGANVLTFGAGSRLTVL.

This clonotype has more than one count but fewer than ten. The chain uses TRBV20-1 and TRBJ2-1, with a tentative D call TRBD2 (5 bases). V lost 2 bases and J lost 2, with 10 bases in between. This CDR3 region has 14 residues. Per the germline V gene, CDR1 is DFQATT and CDR2 is SNEGSKA (reference sequence). CDR3 DNA sequence: TGCAGTGCTAGACGGGGTATGACCTACAATGAGCAGTTCTTC. Protein sequence: CSARRGMTYNEQFF.

Ten or more counts support this clonotype. J is TRBJ2-3 and V is TRBV7-3, with 12 bases matching TRBD1. With 2 bases clipped from V and 4 bases from J, the junction kept 1 base outside the gene matches. The CDR3 length is 15 residues. Per the germline V gene, CDR1 is SGHTA and CDR2 is FQGTGA. CDR3 protein: CASSLGTGGADTQYF. In DNA form, the CDR3 reads TGTGCCAGCAGCTTAGGGACAGGGGGCGCAGATACGCAGTATTTT.

This rearrangement joins TRBV30 to TRBJ2-5; D may be TRBD1 (6 bases). The CDR3 length is 14 residues. Looked up from germline, CDR1 is GTSNPN and CDR2 is SVGIG (reference sequence). Trimming shortened V by 8 bases and J by 4 bases, and 20 bases separated the two germline ends. The DNA for the CDR3 is TGTGCCAGCCACGACAGGCTTGGGAGAGAGACCCAGTACTTC. Encoded protein: CASHDRLGRETQYF.

The chain recombines TRBV6-5 with TRBJ2-5; unclear D gene. The V and J ends lost 6 bases and 2 bases respectively, with 13 bases between them. Germline V CDR1 and CDR2: MNHEY, SVGAGI. This CDR3 is 14 amino acids long. CDR3 sequence reads: CASSRFRGQETQYF. DNA of the CDR3: TGTGCCAGCAGCCGATTTAGAGGACAAGAGACCCAGTACTTC.

This clonotype appeared a few times. The rearrangement uses TRBV18 and TRBJ2-3; D remains unclear. Trimming removed 1 base from V and 4 bases from J, with 3 bases in between. The CDR3 spans 12 residues. Germline lookup yields CDR1 KGHSH and CDR2 LQKENI. CDR3 region: CASSPQPDTQYF. The CDR3 DNA sequence: TGTGCCAGCTCACCACAACCAGATACGCAGTATTTT.

This clonotype has at least ten counts. The chain links TRBV12-3 or TRBV12-4 to TRBJ2-6; D might be TRBD1 or TRBD2, each matching 5 bases. This CDR3 contains 15 residues. Trimming stripped 6 bases from V and 0 bases from J, with 9 bases between. The CDR3 here is CASSLRGSGANVLTF. For the CDR3, the DNA is TGTGCCAGCAGCCTGAGGGGCTCTGGGGCCAACGTCCTGACTTTC.

The CDR3 nucleotides read TGTGCCAGCTGCTGGGACCGCACAGATACGCAGTATTTT. It encodes CASCWDRTDTQYF. V usage is TRBV6-1 and J usage is TRBJ2-3; D tentatively fits TRBD1 or TRBD2 (5 bases each). The V gene's germline CDR1 is MNHNS and CDR2 SASEGT. The CDR3 length is 13 residues. V was trimmed by 8 bases and J by 1 base, leaving 10 bases between them.

The chain employs TRBV20-1 and TRBJ2-1; 10 bases line up with TRBD1. CDR1 and CDR2 (germline): DFQATT, SNEGSKA (reference sequence). V lost 3 bases to trimming and J lost 6 bases; unmatched junction nucleotides: 2. The CDR3 sequence is 13 residues long. DNA of the CDR3: TGCAGTGCTAGTGGACAGGGGGTCAATGAGCAGTTCTTC. It encodes CSASGQGVNEQFF.

This clonotype has more than one count but fewer than ten. The chain recombines TRBV6-1 with TRBJ2-7; 7 positions match TRBD2. Germline loops: CDR1 MNHNS, CDR2 SASEGT. V was clipped by 5 bases and J by 8 bases; unmatched bases: 9. The CDR3 runs to 13 residues. The CDR3, as DNA: TGTGCCAGCAGTCCGGGGGGAGAGGGCAAGCAGTACGTC. Its translation: CASSPGGEGKQYV.

This clonotype was recorded at least ten times. V gene TRBV7-9 combines with J gene TRBJ1-1; 9 bases map to TRBD1. Germline-derived CDR1 and CDR2 are SEHNR and FQNEAQ (reference sequence). The CDR3 spans 13 residues. The V and J ends lost 5 bases and 7 bases, in that order; junction bases with no gene match: 5. The CDR3 reads CASSRGTGIEAFF. The CDR3 coding sequence is TGTGCCAGCAGCCGCGGGACAGGGATTGAAGCTTTCTTT.

This chain uses TRBV9 with TRBJ2-3, with 8 positions matching TRBD1. The J segment lost 3 bases and the V segment lost 4 bases, leaving 10 bases of the junction unmatched. Germline V lookup: CDR1 SGDLS, CDR2 YYNGEE. The CDR3 has 16 residues. The CDR3 is CASSINRDRITDTQYF. The CDR3 DNA is TGTGCCAGCAGCATCAACCGGGACAGGATAACAGATACGCAGTATTTT. Combining the CDR3 with reference TRBV9 and TRBJ2-3 gives the whole variable domain DSGVTQTPKHLITATGQRVTLRCSPRSGDLSVYWYQQSLDQGLQFLIQYYNGEERAKGNILERFSAQQFPDLHSELNLSSLELGDSALYFCASSINRDRITDTQYFGPGTRLTVL.

This clonotype was seen only a few times. The chain employs TRBV12-3 or TRBV12-4 and TRBJ1-1; weak D call: TRBD1 (6 bases). Trimming cost V 6 bases and J 8 bases, with 16 bases left between them. The CDR3 extends over 13 amino acids. CDR3 sequence: CASSQGPTTEAFF. The CDR3 region has the DNA TGTGCCAGCAGCCAGGGGCCTACGACGGAAGCTTTCTTT.

The V call is TRBV12-3 or TRBV12-4, the J call TRBJ2-5; tentatively, D is TRBD1 (6 bases). The CDR3 spans 16 residues. Between the trimmed V and J ends, which lost 2 bases and 2 bases, there was a span of 15 bases. The CDR3 bases are TGTGCCAGCAGTTTAAATACAGGGTCACCACAAGAGACCCAGTACTTC. Protein sequence: CASSLNTGSPQETQYF.

The chain joins TRBV7-2 to TRBJ2-1, with 11 bases aligning to TRBD2. The J segment lost 8 bases and the V segment lost 4 bases, leaving 7 bases of the junction unmatched. Looked up from germline, CDR1 is SGHTA and CDR2 is FQGNSA. The CDR3 spans 15 residues. For the CDR3, the DNA is TGTGCCAGCAGCTCCAATAGCGGGGGGGCCTATGAGCAGTTCTTC. Amino acid sequence: CASSSNSGGAYEQFF.

The chain carries TRBV7-9 and TRBJ2-7, with no clear D. The CDR3 is 12 residues long. V was trimmed by 0 bases and J by 5 bases, leaving 5 bases between them. The germline CDR1 and CDR2 sequences are SEHNR and FQNEAQ (reference sequence). The CDR3 bases are TGTGCCAGCAGCTTAGCCGCCCACGAGCAGTACTTC. This gives the protein CASSLAAHEQYF.

V and J are TRBV24-1 and TRBJ2-5, with D unclear. The CDR3 sequence is 15 residues long. Germline V gene lookup returns CDR1 KGHDR and CDR2 SFDVKD. V lost 5 bases, J lost 4 bases, and 16 bases lay in between. The CDR3 nucleotides read TGTGCCACCAGTGCCGGCAGGTTTTATGGAGAGACCCAGTACTTC. Its protein product is CATSAGRFYGETQYF.

This clonotype appeared a few times. The chain employs TRBV4-3 and TRBJ2-3; TRBD2 agrees at 10 bases. After removal of 1 base from V and 4 bases from J, the junction contained 8 bases not matched to a gene. Germline CDR1 and CDR2: LGHNA and YSLEER. The CDR3 is 17 amino acids. The CDR3 spells CASSQVIAGGGPDTQYF. The CDR3 DNA reads as TGCGCCAGCAGCCAAGTAATAGCGGGAGGAGGGCCAGATACGCAGTATTTT.

This clonotype was detected a few times. This chain joins TRBV20-1 and TRBJ1-6, with D hard to call. The CDR3 spans 15 residues. In germline, CDR1 is DFQATT, CDR2 SNEGSKA (reference sequence). The germline V and J ends were trimmed by 2 bases and 0 bases, with 8 bases remaining between them. CDR3 sequence (DNA): TGCAGTGCTAGAATGGGGAGCTCCTATAATTCACCCCTCCACTTT. Protein product: CSARMGSSYNSPLHF.

CDR3 sequence (DNA): TGTGCCAGCTCACCATGGGACGGAGTTAACAATGAGCAGTTCTTC. Amino acid sequence: CASSPWDGVNNEQFF. The chain has TRBV18 and TRBJ2-1; possibly TRBD1 or TRBD2 for D (5 bases each). Trimming left V 2 bases short and J 5 bases short, with 13 bases between. The CDR3 spans 15 residues. CDR1 is KGHSH and CDR2 is LQKENI in the germline V gene.

This clonotype was seen more than once but under ten times. This sequence joins TRBV5-5 and TRBJ1-2; possible D gene TRBD1, 5 bases. CDR3 length: 13 residues. Germline CDR1 SGHKS, CDR2 YYEKEE (reference sequence). The ends were cut back, 4 bases at V and 2 bases at J, with 9 bases in the middle. The CDR3 loop reads CASSREGNYGYTF. CDR3 nucleotide sequence: TGTGCCAGCAGCCGGGAGGGGAACTATGGCTACACCTTC.

The chain carries TRBV3-1 and TRBJ1-5, with TRBD1 identical over 7 bases. This CDR3 spans 20 amino acids. The V gene's germline CDR1 is LGHDT and CDR2 YNNKEL (reference sequence). V lost 3 bases to trimming and J lost 2 bases; unmatched junction nucleotides: 19. CDR3: CASSHKRRQGWVLGNQPQHF. For the CDR3, the DNA is TGTGCCAGCAGCCACAAACGAAGACAGGGCTGGGTCTTAGGCAATCAGCCCCAGCATTTT.